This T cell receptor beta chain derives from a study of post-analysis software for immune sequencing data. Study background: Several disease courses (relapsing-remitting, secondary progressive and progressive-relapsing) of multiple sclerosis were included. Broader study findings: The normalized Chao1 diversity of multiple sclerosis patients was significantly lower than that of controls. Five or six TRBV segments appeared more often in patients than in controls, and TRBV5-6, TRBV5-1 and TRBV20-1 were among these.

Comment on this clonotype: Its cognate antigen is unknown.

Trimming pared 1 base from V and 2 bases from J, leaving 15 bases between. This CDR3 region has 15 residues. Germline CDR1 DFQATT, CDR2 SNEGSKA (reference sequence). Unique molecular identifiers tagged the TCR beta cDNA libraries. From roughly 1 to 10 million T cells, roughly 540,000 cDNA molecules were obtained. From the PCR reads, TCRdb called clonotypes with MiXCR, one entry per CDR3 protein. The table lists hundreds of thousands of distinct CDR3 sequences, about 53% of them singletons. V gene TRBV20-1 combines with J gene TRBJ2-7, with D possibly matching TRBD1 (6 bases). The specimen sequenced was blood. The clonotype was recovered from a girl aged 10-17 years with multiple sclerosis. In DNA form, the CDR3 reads TGCAGTGCTAGAGCTCAGGGGTCTTCCACCTACGAGCAGTACTTC. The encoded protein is CSARAQGSSTYEQYF.